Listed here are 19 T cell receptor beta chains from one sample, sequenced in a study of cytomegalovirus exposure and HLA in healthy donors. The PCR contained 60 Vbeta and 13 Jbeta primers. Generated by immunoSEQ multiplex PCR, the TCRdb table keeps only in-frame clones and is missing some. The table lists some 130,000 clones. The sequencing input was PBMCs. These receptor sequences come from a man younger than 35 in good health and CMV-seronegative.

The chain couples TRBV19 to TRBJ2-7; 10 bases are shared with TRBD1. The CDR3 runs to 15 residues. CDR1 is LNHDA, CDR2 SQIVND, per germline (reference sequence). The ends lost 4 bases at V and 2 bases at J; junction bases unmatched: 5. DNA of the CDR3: TGTGCCAGTAGTACCCGGGACAGGGGTACCTACGAGCAGTACTTC. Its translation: CASSTRDRGTYEQYF. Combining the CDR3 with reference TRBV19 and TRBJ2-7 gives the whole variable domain DGGITQSPKYLFRKEGQNVTLSCEQNLNHDAMYWYRQDPGQGLRLIYYSQIVNDFQKGDIAEGYSVSREKKESFPLTVTSAQKNPTAFYLCASSTRDRGTYEQYFGPGTRLTVT.

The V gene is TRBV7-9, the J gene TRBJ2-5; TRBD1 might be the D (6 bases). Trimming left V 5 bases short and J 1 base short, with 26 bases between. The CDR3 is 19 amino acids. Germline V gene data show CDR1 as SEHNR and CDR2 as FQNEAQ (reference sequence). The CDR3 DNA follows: TGTGCCAGCAGCCGAAGGACAGTCTCTCCCCCCTCCCCCCAAGAGACCCAGTACTTC. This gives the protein CASSRRTVSPPSPQETQYF. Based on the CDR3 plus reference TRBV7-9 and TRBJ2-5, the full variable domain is DTGVSQNPRHKITKRGQNVTFRCDPISEHNRLYWYRQTLGQGPEFLTYFQNEAQLEKSRLLSDRFSAERPKGSFSTLEIQRTEQGDSAMYLCASSRRTVSPPSPQETQYFGPGTRLLVL.

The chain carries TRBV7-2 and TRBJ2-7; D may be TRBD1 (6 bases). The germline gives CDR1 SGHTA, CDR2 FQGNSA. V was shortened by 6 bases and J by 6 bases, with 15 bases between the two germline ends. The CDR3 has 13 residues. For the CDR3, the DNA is TGTGCCAGCAGTTTTCCAGGGGTCCCCGAGCAGTACTTC. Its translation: CASSFPGVPEQYF.

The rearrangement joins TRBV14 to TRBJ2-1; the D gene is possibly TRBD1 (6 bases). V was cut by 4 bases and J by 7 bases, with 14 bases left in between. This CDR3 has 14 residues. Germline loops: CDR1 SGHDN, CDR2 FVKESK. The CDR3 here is CASSPYRVGNEQFF. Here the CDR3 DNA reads TGTGCCAGCAGCCCGTACAGGGTGGGGAATGAGCAGTTCTTC.

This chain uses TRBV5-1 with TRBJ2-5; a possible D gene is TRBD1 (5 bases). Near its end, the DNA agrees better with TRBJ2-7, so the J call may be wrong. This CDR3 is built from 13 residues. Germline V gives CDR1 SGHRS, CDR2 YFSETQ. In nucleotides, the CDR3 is TGCGCCAGCGGGGCAGGAAACTCCTACGAGCAGTACTTC. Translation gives CASGAGNSYEQYF.

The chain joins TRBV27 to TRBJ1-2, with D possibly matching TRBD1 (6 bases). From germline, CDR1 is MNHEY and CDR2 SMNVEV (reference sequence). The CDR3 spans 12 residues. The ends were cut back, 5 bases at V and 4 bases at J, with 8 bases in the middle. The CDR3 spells CASSPTGYGYTF. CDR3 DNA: TGTGCCAGCAGTCCGACAGGCTATGGCTACACCTTC.

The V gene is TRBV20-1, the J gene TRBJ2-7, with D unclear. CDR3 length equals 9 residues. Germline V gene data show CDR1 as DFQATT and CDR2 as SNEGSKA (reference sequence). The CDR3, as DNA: TGCAGAGACATCGTGGGTCGGTACTTC. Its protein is CRDIVGRYF.

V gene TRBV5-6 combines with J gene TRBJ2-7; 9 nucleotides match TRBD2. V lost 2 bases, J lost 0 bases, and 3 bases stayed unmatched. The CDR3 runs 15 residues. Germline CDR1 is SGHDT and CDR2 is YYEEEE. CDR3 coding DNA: TGTGCCAGCAGCTTCGCTAGCGGGAACTCCTACGAGCAGTACTTC. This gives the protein CASSFASGNSYEQYF.

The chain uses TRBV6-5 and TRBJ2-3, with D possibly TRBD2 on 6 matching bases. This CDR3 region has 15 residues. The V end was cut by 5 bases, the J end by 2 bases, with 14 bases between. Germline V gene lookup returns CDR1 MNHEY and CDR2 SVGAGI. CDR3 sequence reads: CASSGLTSYTDTQYF. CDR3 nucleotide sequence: TGTGCCAGCAGTGGTTTGACTAGTTACACAGATACGCAGTATTTT.

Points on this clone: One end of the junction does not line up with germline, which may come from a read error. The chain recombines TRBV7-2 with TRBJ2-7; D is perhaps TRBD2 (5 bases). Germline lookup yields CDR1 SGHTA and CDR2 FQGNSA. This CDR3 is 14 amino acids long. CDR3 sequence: CAGSLARTTGEQYF. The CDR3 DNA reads TGTGCCGGCAGCTTAGCCAGGACGACGGGGGAGCAGTACTTC.

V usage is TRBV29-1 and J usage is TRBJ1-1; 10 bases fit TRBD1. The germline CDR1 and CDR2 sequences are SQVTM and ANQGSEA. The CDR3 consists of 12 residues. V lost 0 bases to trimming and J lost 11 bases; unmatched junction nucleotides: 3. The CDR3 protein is CSVEDRGQGAFF. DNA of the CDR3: TGCAGCGTTGAAGATCGGGGACAGGGGGCTTTCTTT. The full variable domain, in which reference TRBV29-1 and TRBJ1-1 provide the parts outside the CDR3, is SAVISQKPSRDICQRGTSLTIQCQVDSQVTMMFWYRQQPGQSLTLIATANQGSEATYESGFVIDKFPISRPNLTFSTLTVSNMSPEDSSIYLCSVEDRGQGAFFGQGTRLTVV.

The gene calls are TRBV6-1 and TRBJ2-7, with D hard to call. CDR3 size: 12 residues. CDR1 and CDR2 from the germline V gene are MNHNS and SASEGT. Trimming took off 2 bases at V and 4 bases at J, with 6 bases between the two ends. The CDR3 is CASSELSYEQYF. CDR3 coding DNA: TGTGCCAGCAGTGAACTTAGTTACGAGCAGTACTTC.

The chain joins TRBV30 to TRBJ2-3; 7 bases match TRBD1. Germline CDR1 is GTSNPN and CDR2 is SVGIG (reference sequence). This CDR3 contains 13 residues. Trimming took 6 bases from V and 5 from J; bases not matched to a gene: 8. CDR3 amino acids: CACDRQGRDTQYF. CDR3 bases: TGTGCCTGTGACAGACAGGGTCGAGATACGCAGTATTTT.

The CDR3 region is CAWSAGVRNHEQYF. The CDR3 DNA is TGTGCCTGGAGCGCAGGGGTCCGGAACCACGAGCAGTACTTC. This chain uses TRBV30 with TRBJ2-7; D is possibly TRBD1 (6 bases). This CDR3 region has 14 residues. Trimming removed 3 bases from V and 5 bases from J, with 17 bases in between. Germline assignment: CDR1 GTSNPN and CDR2 SVGIG (reference sequence).

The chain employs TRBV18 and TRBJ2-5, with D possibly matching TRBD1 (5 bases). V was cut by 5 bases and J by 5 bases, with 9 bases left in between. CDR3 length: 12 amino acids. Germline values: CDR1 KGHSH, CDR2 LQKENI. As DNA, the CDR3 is TGTGCCAGCTCAGCAGGGTTGGAGACCCAGTACTTC. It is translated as CASSAGLETQYF. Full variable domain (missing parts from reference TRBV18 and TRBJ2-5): NAGVMQNPRHLVRRRGQEARLRCSPMKGHSHVYWYRQLPEEGLKFMVYLQKENIIDESGMPKERFSAEFPKEGPSILRIQQVVRGDSAAYFCASSAGLETQYFGPGTRLLVL.

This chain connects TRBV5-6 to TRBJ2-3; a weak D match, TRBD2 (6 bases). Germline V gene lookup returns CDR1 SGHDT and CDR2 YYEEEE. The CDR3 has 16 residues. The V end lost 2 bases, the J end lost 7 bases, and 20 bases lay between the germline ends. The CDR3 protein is CASSFLHRTTSYTQYF. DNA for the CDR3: TGTGCCAGCAGCTTTCTCCATAGGACTACCTCATATACGCAGTATTTT.

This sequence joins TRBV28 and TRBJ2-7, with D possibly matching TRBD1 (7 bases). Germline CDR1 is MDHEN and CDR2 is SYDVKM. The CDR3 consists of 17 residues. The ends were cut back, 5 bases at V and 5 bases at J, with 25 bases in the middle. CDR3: CASSGPHTGDWEDEQYF. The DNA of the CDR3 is TGTGCCAGCAGTGGACCGCATACAGGGGACTGGGAGGACGAGCAGTACTTC.

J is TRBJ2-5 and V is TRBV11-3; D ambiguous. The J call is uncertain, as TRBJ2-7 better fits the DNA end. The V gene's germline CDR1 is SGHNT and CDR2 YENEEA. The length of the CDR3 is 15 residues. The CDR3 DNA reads TGTGCCAGCAGCCCCGAAAGATGGGACTCCTACGAGCAGTACTTC. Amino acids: CASSPERWDSYEQYF.

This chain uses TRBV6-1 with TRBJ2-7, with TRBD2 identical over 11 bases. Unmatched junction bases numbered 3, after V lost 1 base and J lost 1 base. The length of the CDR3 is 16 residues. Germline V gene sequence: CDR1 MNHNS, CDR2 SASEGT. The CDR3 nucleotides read TGTGCCAGCAGTGAAGACCTAGCGGGGGGTTCCTACGAGCAGTACTTC. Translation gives CASSEDLAGGSYEQYF.